This is a list of T cell receptor beta chains from one sample in a study of cytomegalovirus exposure and HLA in healthy donors. Sequencing used immunoSEQ multiplex PCR; TCRdb keeps in-frame clones, though not all of them. The table records roughly 240,000 clones, 87% of them present only once. Sequenced sample: PBMCs. These receptors all stem from a man between 18 and 35 years old in good health and CMV-seronegative. CDR3s include the opening cysteine and the closing phenylalanine or tryptophan. The D gene is left open where the match is weak. A row's size may be missing; if present it is once, few, many or a size class.

V gene	clone size	J gene	D gene	CDR3 DNA	CDR3 protein
TRBV7-2	-	TRBJ1-3	-	TGTGCCAGCAGCTTAGGGGGCACTGGAAACACCATATATTTT	CASSLGGTGNTIYF
TRBV6-6	-	TRBJ1-1	TRBD1	TGTGCCAGCAGTAACCTGGACAGGCCGAACACTGAAGCTTTCTTT	CASSNLDRPNTEAFF
TRBV5-1	-	TRBJ2-1	TRBD1	TGCGCCAGCAGCCCCACAGGGGGCGTCGTCGGTGAGCAGTTCTTC	CASSPTGGVVGEQFF
TRBV9	few	TRBJ2-1	-	TGTGCCAGCAGCGTAGAGCGGGAGCAGTTCTTC	CASSVEREQFF
TRBV4-3	-	TRBJ2-2	-	TGCGCCAGCAGCCAAGGAGGAGGGGAGGCCGGGGAGCTGTTTTTT	CASSQGGGEAGELFF
TRBV6-5	-	TRBJ1-2	TRBD1	TGTGCCAGCAGTTCCACCGGGACAGGGCACTATGGCTACACCTTC	CASSSTGTGHYGYTF
TRBV7-2	-	TRBJ2-1	-	TGTGCCAGCAGCCCACCGGGGGCTAGCGGTTACAATGAGCAGTTCTTC	CASSPPGASGYNEQFF
TRBV19	-	TRBJ2-1	-	TGTGCCAGTACCCGCGGGAATGAGCAGTTCTTC	CASTRGNEQFF
TRBV5-4	-	TRBJ2-1	-	TGTGCCAGCAGCTTCCTTGGAGGGAGCAACAATGAGCAGTTCTTC	CASSFLGGSNNEQFF
TRBV2	few	TRBJ1-6	TRBD1	TGTGCCACCCTGGGACAGGCCCCCTATAATTCACCCCTCCACTTT	CATLGQAPYNSPLHF